This T cell receptor (beta chain) was found in a study of long-term antiretroviral therapy in people with HIV. General study findings and limits: Dominance of pre-ART expanded clones persisted, fluctuating and often declining after ART. Possibly under older ART regimens, blood was drawn between about 2004 and 2018.

A v3.0 immunoSEQ assay was performed at survey level. Sequencing had a target that covered roughly 40,000-50,000 T-cell genomes per sample. TCRdb's copy holds only in-frame clones and misses some; the assay was immunoSEQ multiplex PCR. The table has fewer than 40,000 clones, approximately 87% seen once. The CDR3 runs 13 residues. From germline, CDR1 is MNHNY and CDR2 SVGAGI (reference sequence). The V gene lost 0 bases and the J gene lost 7 bases, with 10 bases spanning the gap. In the case of this clone: Its antigen is unknown.

Without exception, participants with HIV were treated in the United States. V is TRBV6-6 and J is TRBJ2-7, with no clear D. Source: unsorted PBMCs, taken 1.2 years after starting antiretroviral therapy. This clonotype was sampled from a woman between 45 and 65 years old with HIV. The CDR3 reads CASSYSLGKEQYF. The CDR3 DNA reads as TGTGCCAGCAGTTACTCGCTAGGGAAGGAGCAGTACTTC.